The T cell receptor (beta chain) described here comes from a study of T cell responses to AZD1222 COVID-19 vaccine. Notes on this clone: The antigen is not known.

Here immunoSEQ multiplex PCR was the method, and the copy in TCRdb shows in-frame clones only, minus some. The sample lists 150,000 or so clones, 80% to 95% occurring once. General study results and limits: There were vaccine-associated CD4 TCRs across spike, dominant at 160-218 and 743-854. Close to half of spike-specific TCRs reportedly recognize unmutated variant regions. A rise in Spike-specific TCR breadth and depth followed two AZD1222 doses. None of the repertoires were sampled until the peak T cell response had passed.

The sequence came from an adult in good health. Sequenced material: peripheral blood, taken on day 0 of AZD1222 vaccination.

CDR3: CASSLTGPYEQYF. In nucleotides, the CDR3 is TGTGCCAGCAGTCTTACAGGGCCCTACGAGCAGTACTTC. This chain connects TRBV6-5 to TRBJ2-7; D is perhaps TRBD1 (6 bases). Trimming removed 5 bases at V and 2 bases at J, with 10 bases between. Germline CDR1 and CDR2: MNHEY and SVGAGI. The CDR3 consists of 13 residues.